This TCR beta chain appears in the sequencing data of a study of CD8 T cells in ankylosing spondylitis (dated by TCRdb to about 2017). Concerning the study at large: To find TCR variants linked to disease, the study profiled T cell receptor beta repertoires in ankylosing spondylitis patients and healthy donors. The full study cohort comprised 25 ankylosing spondylitis patients and over 95 healthy donors. Peripheral blood was sampled, and synovial fluid was also collected from ankylosing spondylitis patients. The paper as a whole reports these results and caveats: According to the report, matched synovial fluid samples from ankylosing spondylitis patients were significantly enriched for the disease-linked clones. In peripheral blood, the disease-linked clones were found at relatively low frequencies and had a CD8+ phenotype. Blood from ankylosing spondylitis patients appeared to be characterized by a TCR beta motif made up of several highly homologous amino acid variants. Some TCR beta motif variants had previously been reported in synovial fluid and blood of reactive arthritis patients, which suggested common disease-initiation mechanisms.

This clonotype was detected a few times. The antigen it binds to is not known. Base qualities were left out, and no much larger clone turns up one base away. The run used an Illumina HiSeq 2500. Quantitative 5'-RACE with molecular barcodes was used to prepare TCR beta libraries. The source study handled its data this way. To identify disease-linked TCR variants, a new computational method was used, one built on a probabilistic model of VDJ rearrangement. The raw public data were reprocessed by TCRdb itself: fastp quality trimming at Q25, MiXCR clonotype calling, in-frame beta chains only. One record per CDR3 amino acid sequence lists the most common genes and DNA. Here the V and J calls rest on TCRdb's processing, not on the authors' analysis. This sample lists 250,000 or so distinct CDR3 sequences; 20% to 30% were detected once. In total, the top ten clones hold 0.61% of the sample. The CDR3 covers 15 residues, taking in both the cysteine and the phenylalanine. The only DNA kept is the CDR3, 45 bases in frame from the first base. Reading the germline V gene (reference sequence) gives CDR1 DFQATT and CDR2 SNEGSKA. Between the V and J ends, shortened by 3 bases and 4 bases respectively, the junction contains 19 bases.

Recombination joined TRBV20-1 with TRBJ2-7, with the D gene not clear enough to name. This clonotype was obtained from a male donor with ankylosing spondylitis or in good health (not recorded which). The sequencing sample was made of blood, either unsorted or a sorted T cell fraction (not recorded which). This receptor carries the CDR3 CSARGLSGRVYEQYF. In nucleotide form, the sequence is TGCAGTGCTAGGGGCCTATCCGGAAGGGTGTACGAGCAGTACTTC.